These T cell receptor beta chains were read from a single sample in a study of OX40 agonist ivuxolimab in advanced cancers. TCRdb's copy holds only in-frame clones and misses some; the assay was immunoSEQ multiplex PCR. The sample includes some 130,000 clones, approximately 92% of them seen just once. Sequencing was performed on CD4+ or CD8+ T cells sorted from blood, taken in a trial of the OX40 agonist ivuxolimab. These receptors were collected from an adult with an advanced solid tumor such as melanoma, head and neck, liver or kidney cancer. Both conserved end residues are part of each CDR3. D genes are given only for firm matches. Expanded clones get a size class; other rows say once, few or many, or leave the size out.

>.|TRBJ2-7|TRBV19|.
CASSIPGQEQYF
TGTGCCAGTAGTATCCCAGGTCAAGAGCAGTACTTC
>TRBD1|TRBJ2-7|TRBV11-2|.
CASGGQRGSYEQYF
TGTGCCAGCGGGGGACAGCGAGGTTCCTACGAGCAGTACTTC
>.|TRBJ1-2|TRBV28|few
CASSLGGAKSYTF
TGTGCCAGCAGTTTGGGCGGTGCCAAAAGCTACACCTTC
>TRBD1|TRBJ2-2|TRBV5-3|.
CARSLPQVGTPARDSANTGELFF
TGTGCCAGAAGCTTGCCTCAGGTCGGGACCCCCGCCCGGGACAGCGCGAACACCGGGGAGCTGTTTTTT
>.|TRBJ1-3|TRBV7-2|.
CASSLVIGGAGGNTIYF
TGTGCCAGCAGCTTAGTCATCGGAGGGGCGGGTGGAAACACCATATATTTT
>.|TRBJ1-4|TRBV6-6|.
CASIRDPTGHEKLFF
TGTGCCAGCATTAGGGACCCTACTGGGCATGAAAAACTGTTTTTT
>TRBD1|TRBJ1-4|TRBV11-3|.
CASRGRTGIEKLFF
TGTGCCAGCAGAGGTAGGACAGGGATAGAAAAACTGTTTTTT
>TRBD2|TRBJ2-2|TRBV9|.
CASSVSGGVTGELFF
TGTGCCAGCAGCGTGAGCGGGGGGGTCACCGGGGAGCTGTTTTTT
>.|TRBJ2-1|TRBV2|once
CASGGTANNEQFF
TGTGCCAGCGGAGGGACAGCTAACAATGAGCAGTTCTTC
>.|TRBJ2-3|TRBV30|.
CAFSPRGFTDTQYF
TGTGCCTTCTCCCCAAGGGGGTTCACAGATACGCAGTATTTT
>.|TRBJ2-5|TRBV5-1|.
CASSLGPQETQYF
TGCGCCAGCAGCTTGGGTCCCCAAGAGACCCAGTACTTC
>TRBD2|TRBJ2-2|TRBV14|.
CASSQDPTSGGNTGELFF
TGTGCCAGCAGCCAAGACCCGACTAGCGGGGGGAACACCGGGGAGCTGTTTTTT
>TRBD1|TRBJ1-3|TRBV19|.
CASRTGGASGNTIYF
TGTGCCAGTCGAACAGGGGGAGCCTCTGGAAACACCATATATTTT
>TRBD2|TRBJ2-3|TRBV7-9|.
CASSSGLVGTDTQYF
TGTGCCAGCAGCTCCGGACTAGTTGGGACAGATACGCAGTATTTT
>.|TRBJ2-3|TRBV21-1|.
CASARDTGTDTQYF
TGTGCCAGCGCCCGGGACACCGGCACAGATACGCAGTATTTT
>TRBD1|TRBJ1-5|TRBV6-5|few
CASRGQGAGQPQHF
TGTGCCAGCAGGGGACAGGGGGCGGGGCAGCCCCAGCATTTT
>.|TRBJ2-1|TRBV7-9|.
CASSFEGRSAIF
TGTGCCAGCAGCTTTGAGGGCAGGAGTGCGATCTTC
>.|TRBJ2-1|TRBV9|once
CASSVGVTGINEQFF
TGTGCCAGCAGCGTAGGGGTGACAGGCATCAATGAGCAGTTCTTC
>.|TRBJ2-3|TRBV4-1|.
CASSQDPDRFPDTQYF
TGCGCCAGCAGCCAAGATCCCGACAGGTTCCCAGATACGCAGTATTTT
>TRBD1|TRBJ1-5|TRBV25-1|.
CASSETGIGQPQHF
TGTGCCAGCAGTGAGACAGGGATTGGTCAGCCCCAGCATTTT
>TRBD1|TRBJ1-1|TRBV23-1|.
CASGTRGTEAFF
TGCGCCAGCGGGACCAGGGGGACTGAAGCTTTCTTT
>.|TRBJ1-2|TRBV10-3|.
CAISGGARYGYTF
TGTGCCATCAGTGGTGGGGCACGCTATGGCTACACCTTC
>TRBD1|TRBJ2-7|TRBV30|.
CAWSGTGGMSSYEQYF
TGTGCCTGGAGCGGGACAGGGGGCATGAGCTCCTACGAGCAGTACTTC
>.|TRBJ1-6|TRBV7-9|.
CASSRGTTSPLHF
TGTGCCAGCAGCCGGGGGACAACATCACCCCTCCACTTT
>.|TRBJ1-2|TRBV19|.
CASSIEPGIYGYTF
TGTGCCAGTAGTATAGAACCAGGGATCTATGGCTACACCTTC
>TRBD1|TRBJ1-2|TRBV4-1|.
CASSQLGQVANYGYTF
TGCGCCAGCAGCCAATTGGGACAGGTAGCTAACTATGGCTACACCTTC
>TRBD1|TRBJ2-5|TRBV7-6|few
CASSSMTGDQETQYF
TGTGCCAGCAGCTCTATGACAGGGGATCAAGAGACCCAGTACTTC
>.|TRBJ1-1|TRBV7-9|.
CASSSQQVNTEAFF
TGTGCCAGCAGCTCACAACAGGTGAACACTGAAGCTTTCTTT
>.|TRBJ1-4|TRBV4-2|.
CASSQDPQGGGLEKLFF
TGTGCCAGCAGCCAAGACCCACAGGGAGGGGGGTTAGAAAAACTGTTTTTT